This T cell receptor (beta chain) is drawn from a study of T cell responses to AZD1222 COVID-19 vaccine. Turning to this clone: The antigen is not known.

The table came from immunoSEQ multiplex PCR; TCRdb's copy has only in-frame clones and leaves some out. The data show about 70,000 clones, around nine tenths seen once. The study's findings and limits: Seropositive AZD1222 recipients at baseline numbered only 6 or 7.

Germline CDR1 MNHEY, CDR2 SMNVEV (reference sequence). The trim removed 6 bases at V and 4 bases at J, leaving 11 bases unmatched. The CDR3 is made up of 16 amino acids. The sample here was peripheral blood, taken 28 days after the second AZD1222 dose. This TCR was sampled from an adult who received the AZD1222 COVID-19 vaccine. This chain uses TRBV27 with TRBJ1-2; 10 nucleotides line up with TRBD1. CDR3 region: CASRPGQGISAYGYTF. The DNA of the CDR3 is TGTGCCAGCAGACCGGGACAGGGGATCTCTGCCTATGGCTACACCTTC.